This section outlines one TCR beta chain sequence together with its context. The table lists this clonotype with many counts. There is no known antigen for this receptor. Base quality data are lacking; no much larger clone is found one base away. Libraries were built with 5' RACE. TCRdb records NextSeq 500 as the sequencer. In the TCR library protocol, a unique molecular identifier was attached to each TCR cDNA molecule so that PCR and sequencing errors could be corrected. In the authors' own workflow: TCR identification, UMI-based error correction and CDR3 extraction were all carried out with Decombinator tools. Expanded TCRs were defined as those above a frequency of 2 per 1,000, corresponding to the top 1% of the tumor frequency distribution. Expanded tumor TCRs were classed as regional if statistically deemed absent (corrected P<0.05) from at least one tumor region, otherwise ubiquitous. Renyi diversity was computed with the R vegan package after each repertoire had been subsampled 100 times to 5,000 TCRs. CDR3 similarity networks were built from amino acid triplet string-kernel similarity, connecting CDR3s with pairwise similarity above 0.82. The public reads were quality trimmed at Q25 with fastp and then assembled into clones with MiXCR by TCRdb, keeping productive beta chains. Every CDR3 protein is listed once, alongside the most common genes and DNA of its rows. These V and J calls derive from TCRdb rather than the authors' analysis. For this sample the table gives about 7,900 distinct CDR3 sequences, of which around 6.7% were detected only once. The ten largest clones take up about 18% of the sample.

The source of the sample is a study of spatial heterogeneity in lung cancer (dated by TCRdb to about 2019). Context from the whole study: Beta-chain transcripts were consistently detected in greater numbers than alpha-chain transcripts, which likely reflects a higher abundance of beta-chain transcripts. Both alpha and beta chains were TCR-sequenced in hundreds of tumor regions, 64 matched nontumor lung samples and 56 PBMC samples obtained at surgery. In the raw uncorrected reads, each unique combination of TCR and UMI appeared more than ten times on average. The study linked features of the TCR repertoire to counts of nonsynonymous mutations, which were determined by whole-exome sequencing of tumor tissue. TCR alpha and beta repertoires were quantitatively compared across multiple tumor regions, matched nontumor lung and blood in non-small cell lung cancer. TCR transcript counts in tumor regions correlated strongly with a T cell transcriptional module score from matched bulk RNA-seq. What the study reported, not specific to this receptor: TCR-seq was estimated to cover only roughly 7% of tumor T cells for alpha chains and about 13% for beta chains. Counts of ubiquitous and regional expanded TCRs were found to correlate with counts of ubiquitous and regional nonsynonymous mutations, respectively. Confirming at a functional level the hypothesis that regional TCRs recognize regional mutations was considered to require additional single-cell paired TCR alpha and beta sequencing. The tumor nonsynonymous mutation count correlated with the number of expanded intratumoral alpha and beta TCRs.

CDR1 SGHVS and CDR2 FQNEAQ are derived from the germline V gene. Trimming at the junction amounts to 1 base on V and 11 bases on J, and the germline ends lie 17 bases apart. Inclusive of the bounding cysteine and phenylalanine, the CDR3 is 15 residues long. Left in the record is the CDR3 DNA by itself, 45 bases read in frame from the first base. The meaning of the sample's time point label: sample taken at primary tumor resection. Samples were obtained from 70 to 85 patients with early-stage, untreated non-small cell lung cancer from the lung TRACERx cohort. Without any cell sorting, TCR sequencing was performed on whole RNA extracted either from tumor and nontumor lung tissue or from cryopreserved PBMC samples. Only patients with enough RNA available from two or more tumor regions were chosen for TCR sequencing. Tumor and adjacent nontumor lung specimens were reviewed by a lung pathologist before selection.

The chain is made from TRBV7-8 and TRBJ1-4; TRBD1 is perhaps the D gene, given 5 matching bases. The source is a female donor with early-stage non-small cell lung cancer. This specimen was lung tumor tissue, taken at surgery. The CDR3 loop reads CASSLGGTGTIKLFF. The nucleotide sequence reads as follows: TGTGCCAGCAGCTTAGGCGGTACCGGGACCATTAAACTGTTTTTT.